This T cell receptor beta chain was captured by sequencing in a study of shared clonotypes between healthy human individuals. Germline lookup yields CDR1 SGHRS and CDR2 YFSETQ. The CDR3 extends over 18 amino acids. Unmatched junction bases numbered 17, after V lost 4 bases and J lost 7 bases. Generated by immunoSEQ multiplex PCR, the TCRdb table keeps only in-frame clones and is missing some. The table has some 2,000,000 clones, about 95% seen once; the top ten hold around 0.13%. The table lists this clone with a count of one. The TCR was taken from a man between 18 and 29 years old in good health. Sequenced sample: naive CD4+ T cells sorted from blood. The subset: CD45RA+ positively selected. The rearrangement uses TRBV5-1 and TRBJ1-2; 12 nucleotides agree with TRBD1. The CDR3 reads CASSPQSGTGGSIGGYTF. CDR3 in DNA: TGCGCCAGCAGCCCCCAGTCCGGGACAGGGGGCTCGATAGGTGGCTACACCTTC.